This T cell receptor beta chain was observed in a study of cytomegalovirus exposure and HLA in healthy donors. The study sampled nominally healthy donors, though unrecorded immune exposures were likely. A multiplex PCR was run with 60 Vbeta primers and 13 Jbeta primers. TCRdb's copy holds only in-frame clones and misses some; the assay was immunoSEQ multiplex PCR. Here the sample spans about 130,000 clones, around 77% being singletons. Findings and limits, study-wide: Analyzed later, association rates of TCRs varied across HLA loci, with DRB1 most and HLA-C fewest.

With regard to this clone: Its antigen is unknown.

Germline V lookup: CDR1 SGHRS, CDR2 YFSETQ. This CDR3 is 14 amino acids long. V was pared by 0 bases and J by 7 bases, with 13 bases between. The sequencing sample was made of PBMCs. The rearrangement links TRBV5-1 to TRBJ1-1; the D gene is possibly TRBD1 (6 bases). This clonotype originated in a woman in her 50s in good health and CMV-seronegative. The CDR3 loop reads CASSLAGGFNEAFF. CDR3 in DNA: TGCGCCAGCAGCTTGGCGGGGGGCTTCAATGAAGCTTTCTTT.